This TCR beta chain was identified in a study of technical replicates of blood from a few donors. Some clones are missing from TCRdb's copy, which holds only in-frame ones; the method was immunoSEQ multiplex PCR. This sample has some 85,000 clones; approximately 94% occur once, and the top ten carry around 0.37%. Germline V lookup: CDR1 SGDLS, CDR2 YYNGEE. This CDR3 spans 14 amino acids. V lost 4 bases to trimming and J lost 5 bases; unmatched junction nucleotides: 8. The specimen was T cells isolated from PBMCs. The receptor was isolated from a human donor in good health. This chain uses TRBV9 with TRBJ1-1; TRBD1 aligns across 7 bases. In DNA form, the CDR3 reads TGTGCCAGCAGCCACTCAGGGGGAAGGACTGAAGCTTTCTTT. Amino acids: CASSHSGGRTEAFF.